These 25 T cell receptor beta chains came from one sample sequenced in a study of blood T cell repertoires in COVID-19 (dated by TCRdb to 2020 to 2021). Libraries were made using the immunoSEQ multiplex PCR assay. The immuneACCESS repertoire file appears here via TCRdb, limited to in-frame rearrangements. These files lack a portion of the clones; in checked studies, under half of the deficit traces to unresolved V genes, and the cause of the others is not known. For this sample there are a few hundred thousand clones; over 75% appear just once. The biggest ten clones account for around 2.1% of the sample. Sequenced sample: PBMCs or T cells enriched from blood (not recorded which). These receptors all come from a man aged 25 to 40 who had recovered from COVID-19.

The CDR3 loop is CASSSRNANQPQHF. For the CDR3, the DNA is TGTGCCAGCAGCAGCAGGAATGCTAATCAGCCCCAGCATTTT. The chain recombines TRBV7-8 with TRBJ1-5; D gene unclear. Trimming removed 5 bases from V and 4 bases from J, with 12 bases in between. The germline V gene encodes CDR1 SGHVS and CDR2 FQNEAQ. The CDR3 sequence is 14 residues long.

V usage is TRBV6-6 and J usage is TRBJ1-4, with TRBD1 as a possible D gene (6 bases). Trimming took off 8 bases at V and 5 bases at J, with 9 bases between the two ends. Germline loops: CDR1 MNHNY, CDR2 SVGAGI (reference sequence). This CDR3 is built from 12 residues. The DNA for the CDR3 is TGTGCCAGCGGGGGCTTCAATGAAAAACTGTTTTTT. This encodes CASGGFNEKLFF.

This chain connects TRBV5-4 to TRBJ2-3; 15 bases fit TRBD2. Germline loops: CDR1 SGHNT, CDR2 YYREEE (reference sequence). The CDR3 is 16 amino acids. V was pared by 4 bases and J by 3 bases, with 3 bases of the junction left unmatched. CDR3 sequence reads: CASSVGTSGGTDTQYF. CDR3 in DNA: TGTGCCAGCAGCGTGGGGACTAGCGGGGGGACAGATACGCAGTATTTT.

CDR3 sequence: CASSPGISGNTIYF. The CDR3 coding sequence is TGCGCCAGCAGCCCGGGAATCTCTGGAAACACCATATATTTT. The chain employs TRBV5-1 and TRBJ1-3; D call uncertain. This CDR3 spans 14 amino acids. Trimming removed 4 bases at V and 0 bases at J, with 8 bases between. CDR1 is SGHRS and CDR2 is YFSETQ in the germline V gene.

The chain uses TRBV18 and TRBJ1-6; weak D call: TRBD1 (6 bases). V was clipped by 3 bases and J by 11 bases, with 11 bases between them. The CDR3 has 13 residues. Germline V gives CDR1 KGHSH, CDR2 LQKENI. CDR3 protein: CASSPGHKTPLHF. In nucleotides, the CDR3 is TGTGCCAGCTCACCGGGACATAAGACACCCCTCCACTTT.

Comment on this clone: A single base separates this from a much larger clone, so it may be a read error. Other DNA sequences within the sample encode an identical CDR3. The gene calls are TRBV6-1 and TRBJ1-2; D is uncertain. The CDR3 is made up of 13 amino acids. Trimming cost V 2 bases and J 2 bases, with 6 bases left between them. Germline CDR1 and CDR2: MNHNS and SASEGT. This chain's CDR3 is CASSETENYGYTF. The CDR3 DNA follows: TGTGCCAGCAGTGAAACAGAGAACTATGGCTACACCTTC.

V gene TRBV9 combines with J gene TRBJ2-3, with a tentative D call TRBD1 (7 bases). Between the trimmed V and J ends, which lost 0 bases and 0 bases, there was a span of 14 bases. Germline CDR1 reads SGDLS; CDR2 reads YYNGEE. The CDR3 sequence is 17 residues long. CDR3 nucleotide sequence: TGTGCCAGCAGCGTAGATCAGGGGGGTGCTAGCACAGATACGCAGTATTTT. This translates into CASSVDQGGASTDTQYF.

CDR3: CASSLSGSYSYEQYF. The CDR3 DNA reads as TGCGCCAGCAGCTTGTCGGGTAGCTATTCCTACGAGCAGTACTTC. The rearrangement uses TRBV5-1 and TRBJ2-7, with D uncertain. This CDR3 has 15 amino acids. CDR1 is SGHRS and CDR2 is YFSETQ in the germline V gene. Between the trimmed V and J ends, which lost 1 base and 1 base, there was a span of 12 bases. Together with reference TRBV5-1 and TRBJ2-7, the CDR3 gives the full variable domain: KAGVTQTPRYLIKTRGQQVTLSCSPISGHRSVSWYQQTPGQGLQFLFEYFSETQRNKGNFPGRFSGRQFSNSRSEMNVSTLELGDSALYLCASSLSGSYSYEQYFGPGTRLTVT.

Comments on this clone: Other DNA sequences in the sample encode the same CDR3. The chain is built from TRBV18 and TRBJ1-2; the D is unclear. The CDR3 loop spans 13 amino acids. Trimming pared 1 base from V and 3 bases from J, leaving 6 bases between. From germline, CDR1 is KGHSH and CDR2 LQKENI. The CDR3 sequence is CASSPRADYGYTF. The CDR3 DNA is TGTGCCAGCTCACCACGGGCTGACTATGGCTACACCTTC.

This chain links TRBV7-9 with TRBJ1-2, with 9 bases fitting TRBD1. V gave up 4 bases and J gave up 8 bases; unmatched junction bases: 5. The CDR3 contains 13 residues. Germline V gene data show CDR1 as SEHNR and CDR2 as FQNEAQ (reference sequence). The chain's CDR3 is CASSSGQGRGYTF. The CDR3 DNA sequence: TGTGCCAGCAGCTCCGGACAGGGGCGGGGCTACACCTTC. Full variable domain (missing parts from reference TRBV7-9 and TRBJ1-2): DTGVSQNPRHKITKRGQNVTFRCDPISEHNRLYWYRQTLGQGPEFLTYFQNEAQLEKSRLLSDRFSAERPKGSFSTLEIQRTEQGDSAMYLCASSSGQGRGYTFGSGTRLTVV.

V is TRBV6-2 or TRBV6-3 and J is TRBJ2-1; 9 bases are a match to TRBD2. Losses at the gene ends were 6 bases for V and 4 bases for J; bases not matched to a gene: 16. CDR3 length: 18 residues. Per the germline V gene, CDR1 is MNHEY and CDR2 is SVGEGT. CDR3 bases: TGTGCCAGCAGCCGCCCGACTAGCGGCCACCGATTGTACAATGAGCAGTTCTTC. Amino acids: CASSRPTSGHRLYNEQFF.

The chain links TRBV7-9 to TRBJ1-1, with D maybe TRBD1 (6 bases). In germline, CDR1 is SEHNR, CDR2 FQNEAQ (reference sequence). The CDR3 runs 12 residues. Trimming left V 10 bases short and J 1 base short, with 10 bases between. CDR3 region: CANRGQNTEAFF. The CDR3 nucleotides are TGTGCCAACCGGGGACAGAACACTGAAGCTTTCTTT.

The gene calls are TRBV6-2 or TRBV6-3 and TRBJ2-5; unclear D gene. Trimming took 0 bases from V and 5 from J, leaving 10 bases between them. The CDR3 is 14 amino acids. Germline lookup yields CDR1 MNHEY and CDR2 SVGEGT. Here the CDR3 DNA reads TGTGCCAGCAGTTACTCGAGTGGGCCGGAGACCCAGTACTTC. Translated, it gives CASSYSSGPETQYF.

On this clone: This same CDR3 is encoded by further DNA sequences in the sample. This chain links TRBV7-9 with TRBJ1-1; D gene uncertain. Germline CDR1 is SEHNR and CDR2 is FQNEAQ (reference sequence). The CDR3 totals 13 residues. The ends were cut back, 3 bases at V and 2 bases at J, with 7 bases in the middle. CDR3 residues: CASSLDSNTEAFF. The CDR3 region has the DNA TGTGCCAGCAGCTTGGACTCAAACACTGAAGCTTTCTTT.

This clone was observed a few times. The chain combines TRBV6-8 with TRBJ2-7, with D possibly matching TRBD1 (6 bases). V was clipped by 7 bases and J by 0 bases, with 16 bases between them. There are 15 residues in the CDR3. The germline CDR1 and CDR2 sequences are MNHGY and SAAAGT. CDR3: CASIHEAGVSYEQYF. The CDR3 DNA follows: TGTGCCAGCATTCACGAAGCAGGGGTCTCCTACGAGCAGTACTTC.

The chain combines TRBV6-2 or TRBV6-3 with TRBJ2-1; 8 bases match TRBD2. Germline-derived CDR1 and CDR2 are MNHEY and SVGEGT. The CDR3 runs to 15 residues. The V gene end was trimmed by 6 bases and the J gene end by 3 bases; junction bases not matched to a gene: 7. CDR3 amino acids: CASSTLGLGYNEQFF. As DNA, the CDR3 is TGTGCCAGCAGCACTCTGGGACTAGGCTACAATGAGCAGTTCTTC.

The chain joins TRBV11-2 to TRBJ1-5; D gene unclear. V lost 4 bases, J lost 6 bases, and 10 bases lay in between. This CDR3 has 13 residues. Germline CDR1 SGHAT, CDR2 FQNNGV. The CDR3 region is CASSSAPGQPQHF. CDR3 nucleotides: TGTGCCAGCAGCTCCGCTCCAGGTCAGCCCCAGCATTTT.

The chain joins TRBV19 to TRBJ1-2, with 7 bases lining up with TRBD1. V shed 5 bases and J 4 bases; nucleotides not matched to a gene: 4. The CDR3 runs 13 residues. The germline V gene encodes CDR1 LNHDA and CDR2 SQIVND (reference sequence). Here the CDR3 DNA reads TGTGCCAGTAGTCCAGGGGGGTCCTATGGCTACACCTTC. Translating it yields CASSPGGSYGYTF.

The rearrangement joins TRBV7-9 to TRBJ2-5; maybe TRBD1 (5 bases). V gave up 5 bases and J gave up 5 bases, with 12 bases separating them. Germline V CDR1 and CDR2: SEHNR, FQNEAQ (reference sequence). The CDR3 has 13 residues. The CDR3, as DNA: TGTGCCAGCAGCCCAATAAGGGGCGAGACCCAGTACTTC. Its protein is CASSPIRGETQYF.

DNA for the CDR3: TGTGCCAGCAGCTCCACAGGGTCAACTAATGAAAAACTGTTTTTT. This gives the protein CASSSTGSTNEKLFF. The chain combines TRBV5-5 with TRBJ1-4, with D possibly matching TRBD1 (6 bases). V was shortened by 3 bases and J by 0 bases, with 9 bases between the two germline ends. This CDR3 region has 15 residues. Looked up from germline, CDR1 is SGHKS and CDR2 is YYEKEE (reference sequence).

This clone was seen a single time. J is TRBJ1-1 and V is TRBV5-1; TRBD1 agrees at 9 bases. The CDR3 consists of 16 residues. Germline CDR1 and CDR2: SGHRS and YFSETQ. The V segment lost 2 bases and the J segment 1 base; nucleotides outside the gene matches: 6. CDR3 sequence reads: CASSFGTGFSNTEAFF. DNA of the CDR3: TGCGCCAGCAGCTTCGGGACAGGGTTTTCGAACACTGAAGCTTTCTTT.

The chain couples TRBV28 to TRBJ2-7, with 7 bases aligning to TRBD1. CDR3 length: 14 residues. Germline V gene data show CDR1 as MDHEN and CDR2 as SYDVKM. J gave up 7 bases and V 10 bases, and 16 bases lay outside the gene matches. CDR3 loop: CATSIPTGPREQYF. The DNA for the CDR3 is TGTGCCACCTCGATACCGACAGGGCCCAGGGAGCAGTACTTC.

The rearrangement links TRBV11-2 to TRBJ1-4; 7 nucleotides match TRBD1. Per germline, CDR1 SGHAT and CDR2 FQNNGV. V trimming: 0 bases; J trimming: 8 bases; junction bases outside the gene matches: 9. The CDR3 runs 16 residues. The CDR3: CASSLDPDRVGEKLFF. CDR3 DNA: TGTGCCAGCAGCTTAGATCCCGACAGGGTCGGGGAAAAACTGTTTTTT.

The chain uses TRBV7-2 and TRBJ1-1; D is unclear. The ends were cut back, 1 base at V and 3 bases at J, with 9 bases in the middle. CDR1 SGHTA and CDR2 FQGNSA come from the germline V gene. This CDR3 comprises 14 residues. The CDR3 region is CASSLVVDYTEAFF. The CDR3 nucleotides read TGTGCCAGCAGCTTAGTCGTCGACTACACTGAAGCTTTCTTT.

The gene calls are TRBV5-4 and TRBJ1-2; 8 positions match TRBD1. Losses at the gene ends were 4 bases for V and 7 bases for J; bases not matched to a gene: 12. The CDR3 covers 15 residues. Germline V gene lookup returns CDR1 SGHNT and CDR2 YYREEE (reference sequence). In nucleotides, the CDR3 is TGTGCCAGCAGCCCCCCTCCTACAGGGGGTTCTGGCTACACCTTC. Amino acids: CASSPPPTGGSGYTF.